This T cell receptor beta chain emerged from a study of neurological immune-mediated disorders. The germline CDR1 and CDR2 sequences are DFQATT and SNEGSKA (reference sequence). Trimming pared 0 bases from V and 5 bases from J, leaving 15 bases between. This CDR3 region has 15 residues. This clonotype has ten or more counts. Its specificity is not known. The cDNA was produced through 5'RACE with 10-nucleotide random UMIs. Sequencing runs each generated in excess of 180 million TCR-beta sequences derived from 15-18 subjects. TCRdb ran MiXCR on the 5' RACE reads and lists one entry per CDR3 protein. Found here are about 32,000 distinct CDR3 sequences, 3.5% to 4.5% of them singletons; the top ten hold about 2.2%. Whole-study results and caveats: Subjects shared no identical expanded-clone CDR3 amino acid sequences, suggesting private TCR-beta repertoires in all groups. Patients with HTLV-1-associated myelopathy showed the most TCR clonal expansion. Those with multiple sclerosis showed the least, falling below healthy controls.

Sequencing was done on a sample of PBMCs. The chain recombines TRBV20-1 with TRBJ2-3; TRBD1 might be the D (6 bases). This clonotype was obtained from a man under 40 with multiple sclerosis. Here the CDR3 reads CSARDLQGKKDTQYF. The CDR3 DNA is TGCAGTGCTAGAGATTTGCAGGGGAAAAAAGATACGCAGTATTTT.